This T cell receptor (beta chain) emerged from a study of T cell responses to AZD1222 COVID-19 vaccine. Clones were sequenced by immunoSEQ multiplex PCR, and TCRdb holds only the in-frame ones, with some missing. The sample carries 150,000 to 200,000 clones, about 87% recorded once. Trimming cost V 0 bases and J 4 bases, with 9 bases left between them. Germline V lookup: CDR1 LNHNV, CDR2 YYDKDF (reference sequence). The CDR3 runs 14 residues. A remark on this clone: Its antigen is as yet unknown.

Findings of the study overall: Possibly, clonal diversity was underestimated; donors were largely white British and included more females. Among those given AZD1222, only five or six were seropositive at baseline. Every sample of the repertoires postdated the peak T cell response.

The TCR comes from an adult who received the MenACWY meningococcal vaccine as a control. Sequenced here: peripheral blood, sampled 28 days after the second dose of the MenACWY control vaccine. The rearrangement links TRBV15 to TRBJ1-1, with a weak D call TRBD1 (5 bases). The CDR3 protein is CATSRDKGTTEAFF. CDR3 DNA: TGTGCCACCAGCAGAGATAAGGGGACCACTGAAGCTTTCTTT.